Sequencing of this T cell receptor (beta chain) was carried out in a study of blood T cell repertoires in COVID-19. In the study overall: PBMCs, B-cell-depleted T cells, or T cells were the source of the cDNA or gDNA that made up the material.

In germline, CDR1 is LGHNA, CDR2 YSLEER. After removal of 1 base from V and 3 bases from J, the junction contained 8 bases not matched to a gene. The CDR3 is made up of 17 amino acids. Enrolment of Seattle patients took place during active infection, and they were followed longitudinally. Data came from immunoSEQ multiplex PCR; TCRdb stores just in-frame clones and leaves some out. The sample has about 160,000 clones, 80% to 95% seen once. The sequenced sample consisted of peripheral blood. This rearrangement joins TRBV4-3 to TRBJ2-5; 10 bases line up with TRBD1. The TCR sequence derives from an older woman with COVID-19, enrolled during active disease. The CDR3 region is CASSQGLGTGVKETQYF. The CDR3 DNA sequence: TGCGCCAGCAGCCAAGGGTTAGGGACAGGGGTCAAAGAGACCCAGTACTTC.